This is a list of T cell receptor beta chains from one sample in a study of T cells in Graves' hyperthyroidism and ophthalmopathy. TCRdb re-derived calls from the multiplex PCR reads in MiXCR, one entry per CDR3 protein. This repertoire shows a few hundred thousand distinct CDR3 sequences, approximately 15% found once; its top ten account for less than 3.5%. Sequencing was performed on blood. The receptors originated from a woman in her thirties or forties with Graves' ophthalmopathy. Both conserved end residues are part of each CDR3. The D gene is left open where the match is weak. The size of a clone is reported for some rows only, either as once, few or many, or as a class for expanded clones.

j_call v_call d_call clone_size cdr3_nt cdr3_aa
TRBJ1-1 TRBV7-8 - many TGTGCCAGCAGCAAAACAGGGTGGGTTTCCACTGAAGCTTTCTTT CASSKTGWVSTEAFF
TRBJ2-3 TRBV9 - - TGTGCCAGCAGCGGTTTCACAGATACGCAGTATTTT CASSGFTDTQYF
TRBJ1-6 TRBV2 - - TGTGCCAGCAGTGGGTCTGCGGGGGATAATTCACCCCTCCACTTT CASSGSAGDNSPLHF
TRBJ2-1 TRBV6-1 - once TGTGCCAGCAGCCTTAGACTGCCTAGTCTTCGGCAGTTCTTC CASSLRLPSLRQFF
TRBJ1-5 TRBV6-5 - - TGTGCCCGCAGTTACTCGGCTGTGGGTGACAATCAGCCCCAGCATTTT CARSYSAVGDNQPQHF
TRBJ1-1 TRBV9 - - TGTGCCAGCAGCCTTAACCTGGACACTGAAGCTTTCTTT CASSLNLDTEAFF
TRBJ1-5 TRBV18 - many TGTGCCAGCTCACCAGTAAATAGCAATCAGCCCCAGCATTTT CASSPVNSNQPQHF
TRBJ2-7 TRBV29-1 TRBD2 - TGCAGCGTCCGGGTCCCTAGCGGCCCCTACGAGCAGTACTTC CSVRVPSGPYEQYF
TRBJ1-4 TRBV28 - many TGTGCCAGCAGTTCCAGGGCCCCGGCAACTAATGAAAAACTGTTTTTT CASSSRAPATNEKLFF
TRBJ1-2 TRBV15 TRBD1 few TGTGCCACCAGCAAAAGACAGGGGGTGTATGGCTACACCTTC CATSKRQGVYGYTF
TRBJ2-5 TRBV5-1 - many TGCGCCAGCAGCTCCTCGGGGGCCAGAGAGACCCAGTACTTC CASSSSGARETQYF
TRBJ2-7 TRBV6-1 - - TGTGCCAGCAGTGATCAAGGGACACCCTCCTACGGGCAGTACTTC CASSDQGTPSYGQYF
TRBJ2-1 TRBV5-1 - - TGCGCCAGCAGCCCGGGTGAGGGATCGTACAATGAGCAGTTCTTC CASSPGEGSYNEQFF
TRBJ2-1 TRBV7-3 - - TGTGCCAGTTCGAGGGGACCGCCCTACAATGAGCAGTTCTTC CASSRGPPYNEQFF
TRBJ1-1 TRBV28 TRBD1 - TGTGCCAGCAGTCAACAGGGGGTGGGTACTGAAGCTTTCTTT CASSQQGVGTEAFF
TRBJ1-5 TRBV30 TRBD1 many TGTGCCTGGAGTTCCGGGACAGGGGACCTAGGCAATCAGCCCCAGCATTTT CAWSSGTGDLGNQPQHF
TRBJ2-3 TRBV5-1 TRBD2 - TGCGCCAGCAGCCCCGGGGGGGAGTCAGATACGCAGTATTTT CASSPGGESDTQYF
TRBJ1-2 TRBV24-1 TRBD1 many TGTGCCACCAGGGCCGGGGACAGAGAATCAGATGGCTACACCTTC CATRAGDRESDGYTF
TRBJ2-7 TRBV4-1 - few TGCGCCAGCAGCCAAGATGTTGAGGGCCGCACCGGAGGGTACGAGCAGTACTTC CASSQDVEGRTGGYEQYF
TRBJ2-1 TRBV6-5 - - TGTGCCAGCAGTTACGAGACAGCCTCCAATGAGCAGTTCTTC CASSYETASNEQFF
TRBJ2-7 TRBV28 - many TGTGCCAGCAGTTTGAAGGGCCCACCCTACGAGCAGTACTTC CASSLKGPPYEQYF
TRBJ2-5 TRBV20-1 TRBD2 many TGCAGTGCCTCTAGCGGGGGGGAAGAGACCCAGTACTTC CSASSGGEETQYF
TRBJ2-5 TRBV11-3 TRBD2 - TGTGCCAGCAGCTTAGGGGAGGGCACTCAAGAGACCCAGTACTTC CASSLGEGTQETQYF
TRBJ2-1 TRBV6-1 - many TGTGCCAGCAGAAAAGGGGTCTTCGGCTCCTACAATGAGCAGTTCTTC CASRKGVFGSYNEQFF
TRBJ1-1 TRBV6-1 TRBD1 many TGTGCCAGCAGTTTTATGACAGGGGTGAGCACTGAAGCTTTCTTT CASSFMTGVSTEAFF
TRBJ2-1 TRBV7-2 TRBD2 few TGTGCCAGCACCCTAGGGACTAGCGGCTCCTACAATGAGCAGTTCTTC CASTLGTSGSYNEQFF
TRBJ2-5 TRBV3-1 TRBD2 - TGTGCCAGCAGCTGGACTAGCGGGGGGGGTGGAGGGACCCAGTACTTC CASSWTSGGGGGTQYF
TRBJ1-6 TRBV12-3/TRBV12-4 TRBD1 - TGTGCCAGCACCGACTCCGACAGGGCCTATAATTCACCCCTCCACTTT CASTDSDRAYNSPLHF
TRBJ2-1 TRBV20-1 TRBD2 many TGCAGTGCTAGGGAAACTAGCGGGGGGCCCAATGAGCAGTTCTTC CSARETSGGPNEQFF
TRBJ2-7 TRBV3-1 - - TGTGCCAGCAGCCACCCTAGACGAGGGGCTATCAACGAGCAGTACTTC CASSHPRRGAINEQYF
TRBJ2-7 TRBV19 TRBD1 - TGTGCCACACAAATGACGACGGGACAGGGAGGCTACGAGCAGTACTTC CATQMTTGQGGYEQYF
TRBJ2-7 TRBV30 - few TGTGCCTGGAATGTGGGGATTAGCGTCTCCTACGAGCAGTACTTC CAWNVGISVSYEQYF
TRBJ2-5 TRBV5-4 - - TGTGCCAGCAGCTTGGATGTCGAGACCCAGTACTTC CASSLDVETQYF